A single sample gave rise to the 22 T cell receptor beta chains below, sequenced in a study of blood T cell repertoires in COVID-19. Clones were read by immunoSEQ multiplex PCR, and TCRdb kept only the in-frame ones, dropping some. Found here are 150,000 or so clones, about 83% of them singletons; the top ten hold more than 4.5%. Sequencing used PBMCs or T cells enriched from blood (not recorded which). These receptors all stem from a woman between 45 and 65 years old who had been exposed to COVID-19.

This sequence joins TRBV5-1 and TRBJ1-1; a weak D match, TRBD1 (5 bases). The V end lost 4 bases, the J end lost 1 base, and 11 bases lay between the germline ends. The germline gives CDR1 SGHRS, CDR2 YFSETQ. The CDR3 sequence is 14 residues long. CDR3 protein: CASSLLTANTEAFF. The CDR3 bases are TGCGCCAGCAGCCTCCTGACAGCGAACACTGAAGCTTTCTTT.

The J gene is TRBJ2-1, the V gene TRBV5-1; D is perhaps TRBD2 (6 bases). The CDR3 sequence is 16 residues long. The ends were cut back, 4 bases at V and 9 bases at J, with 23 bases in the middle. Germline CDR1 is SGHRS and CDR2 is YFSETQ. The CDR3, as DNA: TGCGCCAGCAGCCCACTCGAGGGCGGGGCAGTAAGTGAGCAGTTCTTC. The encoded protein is CASSPLEGGAVSEQFF.

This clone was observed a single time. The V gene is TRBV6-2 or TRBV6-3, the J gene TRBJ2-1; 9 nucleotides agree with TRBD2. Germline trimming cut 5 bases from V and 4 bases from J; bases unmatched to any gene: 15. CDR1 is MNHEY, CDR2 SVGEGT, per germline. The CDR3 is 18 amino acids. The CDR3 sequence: CASSLHAGAGGPYNEQFF. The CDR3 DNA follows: TGTGCCAGCAGTCTCCACGCGGGGGCGGGGGGGCCTTACAATGAGCAGTTCTTC.

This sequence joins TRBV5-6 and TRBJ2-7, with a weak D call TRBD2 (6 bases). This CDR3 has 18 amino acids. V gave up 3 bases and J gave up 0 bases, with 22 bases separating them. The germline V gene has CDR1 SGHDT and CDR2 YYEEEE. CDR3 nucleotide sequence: TGTGCCAGCAGCTCCGCGGGAACAAGGGGTCTCAGCTCCTACGAGCAGTACTTC. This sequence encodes CASSSAGTRGLSSYEQYF.

CDR3 amino acids: CASSQVWRQGELFF. CDR3 DNA: TGTGCCAGCAGCCAAGTGTGGAGGCAAGGGGAGCTGTTTTTT. The genes are TRBV3-1 (or the pseudogene TRBV3-2) and TRBJ2-2, with D perhaps TRBD2 (5 bases). Germline V lookup: CDR1 LGHDT, CDR2 YNNKEL (reference sequence). Deletions cut 1 base from V and 8 bases from J, with 11 bases between. The CDR3 runs 14 residues.

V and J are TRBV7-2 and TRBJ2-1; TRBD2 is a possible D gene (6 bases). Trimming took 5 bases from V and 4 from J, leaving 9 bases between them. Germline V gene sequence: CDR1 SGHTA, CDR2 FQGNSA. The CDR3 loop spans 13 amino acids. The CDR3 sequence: CASSPGVYNEQFF. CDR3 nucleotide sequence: TGTGCCAGCAGCCCGGGGGTATACAATGAGCAGTTCTTC.

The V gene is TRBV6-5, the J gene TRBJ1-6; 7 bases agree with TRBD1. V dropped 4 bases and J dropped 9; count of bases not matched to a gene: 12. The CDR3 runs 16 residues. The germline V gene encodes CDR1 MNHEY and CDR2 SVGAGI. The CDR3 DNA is TGTGCCAGCAGTTCCCGACCGAGGACAGGCCTTTCACCCCTCCACTTT. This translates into CASSSRPRTGLSPLHF.

In nucleotides, the CDR3 is TGTGCCAGCAGCAACAGGGTTGACGGCTACACCTTC. Protein sequence: CASSNRVDGYTF. V usage is TRBV7-3 and J usage is TRBJ1-2, with D tentatively TRBD1 (6 bases). V lost 5 bases and J 8 bases, leaving 12 bases between the germline ends. In germline, CDR1 is SGHTA, CDR2 FQGTGA. The CDR3 spans 12 residues.

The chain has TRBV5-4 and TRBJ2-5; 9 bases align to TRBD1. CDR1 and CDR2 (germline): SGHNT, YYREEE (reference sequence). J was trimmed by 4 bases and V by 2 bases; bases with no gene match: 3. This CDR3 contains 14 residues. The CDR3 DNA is TGTGCCAGCAGCTTTAAACAGGGGGCAGAGACCCAGTACTTC. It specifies CASSFKQGAETQYF.

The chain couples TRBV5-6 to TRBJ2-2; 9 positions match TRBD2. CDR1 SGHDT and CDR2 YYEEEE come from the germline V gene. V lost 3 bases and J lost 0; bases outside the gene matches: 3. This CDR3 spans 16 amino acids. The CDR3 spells CASSSRLAANTGELFF. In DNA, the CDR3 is TGTGCCAGCAGCTCAAGACTAGCGGCGAACACCGGGGAGCTGTTTTTT.

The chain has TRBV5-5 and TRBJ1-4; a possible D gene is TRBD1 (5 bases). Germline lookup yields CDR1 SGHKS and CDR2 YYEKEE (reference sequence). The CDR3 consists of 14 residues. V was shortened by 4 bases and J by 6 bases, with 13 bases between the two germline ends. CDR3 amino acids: CASSPGPLDEKLFF. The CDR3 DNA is TGTGCCAGCAGCCCAGGGCCTTTAGATGAAAAACTGTTTTTT.

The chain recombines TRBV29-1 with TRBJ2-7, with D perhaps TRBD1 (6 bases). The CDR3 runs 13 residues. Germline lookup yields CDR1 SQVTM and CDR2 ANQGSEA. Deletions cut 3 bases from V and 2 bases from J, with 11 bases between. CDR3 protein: CSVEGARAYEQYF. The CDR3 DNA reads TGCAGCGTTGAGGGGGCCCGTGCCTACGAGCAGTACTTC.

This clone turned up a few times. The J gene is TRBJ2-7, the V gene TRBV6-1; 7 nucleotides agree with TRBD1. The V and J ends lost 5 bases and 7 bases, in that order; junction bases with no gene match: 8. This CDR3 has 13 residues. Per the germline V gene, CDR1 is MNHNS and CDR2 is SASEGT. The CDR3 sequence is CASSQTGSGEQYF. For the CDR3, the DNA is TGTGCCAGCAGTCAGACAGGGTCAGGGGAGCAGTACTTC.

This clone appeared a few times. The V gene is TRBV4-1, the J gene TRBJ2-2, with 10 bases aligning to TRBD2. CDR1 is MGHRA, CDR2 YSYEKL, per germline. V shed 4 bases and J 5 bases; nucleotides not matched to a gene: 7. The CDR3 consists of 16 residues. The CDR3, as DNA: TGCGCCAGCAGCCGTCCCGGGACTAGCGTAACCGGGGAGCTGTTTTTT. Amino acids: CASSRPGTSVTGELFF.

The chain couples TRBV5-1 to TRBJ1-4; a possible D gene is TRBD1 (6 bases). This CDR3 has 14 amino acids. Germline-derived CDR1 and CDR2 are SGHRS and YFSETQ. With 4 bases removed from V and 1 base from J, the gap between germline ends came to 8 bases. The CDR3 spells CASSTGRTNEKLFF. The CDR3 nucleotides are TGCGCCAGCAGCACAGGGCGAACTAATGAAAAACTGTTTTTT.

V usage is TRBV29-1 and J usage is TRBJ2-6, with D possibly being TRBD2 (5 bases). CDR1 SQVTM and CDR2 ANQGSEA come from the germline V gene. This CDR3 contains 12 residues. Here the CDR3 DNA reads TGCGGAGGCCGCTCTGGGGCCAACGTCCTGACTTTC. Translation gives CGGRSGANVLTF.

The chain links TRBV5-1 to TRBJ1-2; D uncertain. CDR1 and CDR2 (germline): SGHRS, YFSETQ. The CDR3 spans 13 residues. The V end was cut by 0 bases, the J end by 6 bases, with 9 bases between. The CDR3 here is CASSLGLPDGYTF. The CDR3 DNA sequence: TGCGCCAGCAGCTTGGGACTTCCGGATGGCTACACCTTC. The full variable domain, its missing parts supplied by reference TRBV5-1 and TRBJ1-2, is KAGVTQTPRYLIKTRGQQVTLSCSPISGHRSVSWYQQTPGQGLQFLFEYFSETQRNKGNFPGRFSGRQFSNSRSEMNVSTLELGDSALYLCASSLGLPDGYTFGSGTRLTVV.

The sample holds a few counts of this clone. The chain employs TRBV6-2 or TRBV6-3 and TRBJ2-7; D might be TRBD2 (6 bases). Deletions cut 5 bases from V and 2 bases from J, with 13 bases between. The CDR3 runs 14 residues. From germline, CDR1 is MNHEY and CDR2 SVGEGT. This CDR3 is CASSPGLGAYEQYF. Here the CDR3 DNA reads TGTGCCAGCAGTCCGGGACTGGGGGCCTACGAGCAGTACTTC.

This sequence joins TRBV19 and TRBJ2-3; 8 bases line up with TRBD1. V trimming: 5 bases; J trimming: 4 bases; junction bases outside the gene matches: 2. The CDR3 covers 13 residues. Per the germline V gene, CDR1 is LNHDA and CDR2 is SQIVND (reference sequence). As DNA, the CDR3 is TGTGCCAGTAGTGTACAGGGGGCAGATACGCAGTATTTT. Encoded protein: CASSVQGADTQYF.

The CDR3 loop is CASSSQGQGWADTQYF. CDR3 DNA: TGTGCCAGCAGTTCCCAGGGACAGGGTTGGGCAGATACGCAGTATTTT. This chain connects TRBV27 to TRBJ2-3, with TRBD1 identical over 9 bases. Germline CDR1 and CDR2: MNHEY and SMNVEV (reference sequence). V shed 4 bases and J 4 bases; nucleotides not matched to a gene: 9. The length of the CDR3 is 16 residues.

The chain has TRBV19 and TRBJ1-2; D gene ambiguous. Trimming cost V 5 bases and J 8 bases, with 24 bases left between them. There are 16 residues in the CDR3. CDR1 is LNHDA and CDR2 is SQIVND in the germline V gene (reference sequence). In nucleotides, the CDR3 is TGTGCCAGTAGTCTCGCCGGGAGGCGGATCGCGTGGGGCTACACCTTC. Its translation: CASSLAGRRIAWGYTF.

CDR3 residues: CASSFRTVPGNTIYF. The CDR3 DNA is TGTGCCAGCAGTTTTAGGACAGTACCTGGAAACACCATATATTTT. This chain connects TRBV27 to TRBJ1-3; TRBD1 is a possible D gene (6 bases). V lost 3 bases and J lost 2, with 11 bases in between. Germline CDR1 is MNHEY and CDR2 is SMNVEV (reference sequence). The CDR3 length is 15 residues.